This T cell receptor (beta chain) was sequenced in a study of blood T cell repertoires in COVID-19. Study as a whole: Donors in Cohort 3 counted as recovered after two negative PCRs, clearance, or symptom resolution.

This table comes from immunoSEQ multiplex PCR, and its TCRdb copy is limited to in-frame clones, with some not included. The repertoire has fewer than 150,000 clones, approximately 84% of them found once; the top ten carry around 3.9%. Germline lookup yields CDR1 SGHDT and CDR2 YYEEEE. Trimming at V came to 4 bases and at J to 5 bases, leaving 9 bases not matched to a gene. The length of the CDR3 is 16 residues. The chain is built from TRBV5-6 and TRBJ1-4; TRBD1 matches at 9 bases. This receptor was obtained from a man aged 50-59 years in a cohort exposed to, infected with or recovered from COVID-19 (not recorded which). Sequencing was done on a sample of PBMCs or T cells enriched from blood (not recorded which). This chain's CDR3 is CASSPNYGQGNEKLFF. Written as DNA, the CDR3 is TGTGCCAGCAGCCCGAACTACGGACAGGGGAATGAAAAACTGTTTTTT.